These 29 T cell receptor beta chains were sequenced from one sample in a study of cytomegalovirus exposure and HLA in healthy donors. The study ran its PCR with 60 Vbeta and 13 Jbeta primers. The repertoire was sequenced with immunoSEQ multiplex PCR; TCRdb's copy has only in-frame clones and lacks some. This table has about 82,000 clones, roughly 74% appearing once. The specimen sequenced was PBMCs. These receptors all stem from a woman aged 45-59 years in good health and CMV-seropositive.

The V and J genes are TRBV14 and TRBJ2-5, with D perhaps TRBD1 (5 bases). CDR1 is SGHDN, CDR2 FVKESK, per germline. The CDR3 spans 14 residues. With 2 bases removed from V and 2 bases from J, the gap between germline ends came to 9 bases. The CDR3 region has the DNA TGTGCCAGCAGCCAAATCAGGGATCAAGAGACCCAGTACTTC. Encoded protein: CASSQIRDQETQYF.

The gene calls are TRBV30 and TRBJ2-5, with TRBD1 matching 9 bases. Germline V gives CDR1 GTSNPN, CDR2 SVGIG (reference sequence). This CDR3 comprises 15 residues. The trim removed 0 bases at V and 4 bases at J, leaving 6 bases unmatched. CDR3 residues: CAWSVWGQGGETQYF. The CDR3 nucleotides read TGTGCCTGGAGTGTATGGGGACAGGGAGGAGAGACCCAGTACTTC.

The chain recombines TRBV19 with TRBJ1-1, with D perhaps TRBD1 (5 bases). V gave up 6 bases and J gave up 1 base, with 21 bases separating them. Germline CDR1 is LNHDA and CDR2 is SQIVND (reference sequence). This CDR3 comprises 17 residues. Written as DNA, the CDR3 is TGTGCCAGTAGCCCTCGGGGGATAGGGGCCTCGAACACTGAAGCTTTCTTT. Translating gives CASSPRGIGASNTEAFF.

The CDR3 sequence is CASSYRHPRVTYEQYF. The CDR3 nucleotides are TGTGCCAGCAGCTACCGCCACCCTCGCGTTACCTACGAGCAGTACTTC. The chain links TRBV7-8 to TRBJ2-7; the D is unclear. CDR3 length: 16 amino acids. Per germline, CDR1 SGHVS and CDR2 FQNEAQ. V shed 4 bases and J shed 2 bases, with 18 bases lying between them.

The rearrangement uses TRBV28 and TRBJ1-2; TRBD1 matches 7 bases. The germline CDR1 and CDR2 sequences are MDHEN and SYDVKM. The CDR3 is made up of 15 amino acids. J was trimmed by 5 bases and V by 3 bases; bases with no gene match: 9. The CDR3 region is CASSFSGQAAYGYTF. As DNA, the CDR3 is TGTGCCAGCAGTTTTTCCGGACAGGCTGCGTATGGCTACACCTTC.

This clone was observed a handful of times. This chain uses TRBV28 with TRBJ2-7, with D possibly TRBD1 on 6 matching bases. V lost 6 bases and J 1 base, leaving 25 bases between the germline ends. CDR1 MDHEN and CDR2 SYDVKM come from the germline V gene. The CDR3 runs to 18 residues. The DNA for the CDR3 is TGTGCCAGCAGACCAACCTTTGGGGCCACAGGGATGTCCTACGAGCAGTACTTC. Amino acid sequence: CASRPTFGATGMSYEQYF.

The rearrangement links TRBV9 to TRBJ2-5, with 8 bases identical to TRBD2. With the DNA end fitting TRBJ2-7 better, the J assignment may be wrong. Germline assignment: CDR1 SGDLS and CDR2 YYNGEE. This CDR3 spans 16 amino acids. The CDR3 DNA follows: TGTGCCAGCAGCGTATCTGACGGGGCGGGAGGCTACGAGCAGTACTTC. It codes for CASSVSDGAGGYEQYF.

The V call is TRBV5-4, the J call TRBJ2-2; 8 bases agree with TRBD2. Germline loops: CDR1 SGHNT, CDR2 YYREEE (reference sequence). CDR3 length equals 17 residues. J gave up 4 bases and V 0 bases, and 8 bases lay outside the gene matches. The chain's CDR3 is CASSLVRGLVSTGELFF. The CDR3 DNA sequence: TGTGCCAGCAGCTTGGTTAGGGGACTAGTTAGCACCGGGGAGCTGTTTTTT.

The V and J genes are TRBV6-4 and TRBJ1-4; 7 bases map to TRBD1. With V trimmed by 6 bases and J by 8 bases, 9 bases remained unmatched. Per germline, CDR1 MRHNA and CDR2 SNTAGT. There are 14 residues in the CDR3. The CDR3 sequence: CASSLEEGAEKLFF. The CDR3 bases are TGTGCCAGCAGCCTGGAGGAGGGGGCGGAAAAACTGTTTTTT.

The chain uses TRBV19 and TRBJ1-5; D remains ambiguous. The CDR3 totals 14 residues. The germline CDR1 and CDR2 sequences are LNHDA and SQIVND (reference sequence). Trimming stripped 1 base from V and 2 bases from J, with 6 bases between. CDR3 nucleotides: TGTGCCAGTAGTATAGTTTCAGGCAATCAGCCCCAGCATTTT. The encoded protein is CASSIVSGNQPQHF. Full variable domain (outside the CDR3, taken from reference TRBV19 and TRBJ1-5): DGGITQSPKYLFRKEGQNVTLSCEQNLNHDAMYWYRQDPGQGLRLIYYSQIVNDFQKGDIAEGYSVSREKKESFPLTVTSAQKNPTAFYLCASSIVSGNQPQHFGDGTRLSIL.

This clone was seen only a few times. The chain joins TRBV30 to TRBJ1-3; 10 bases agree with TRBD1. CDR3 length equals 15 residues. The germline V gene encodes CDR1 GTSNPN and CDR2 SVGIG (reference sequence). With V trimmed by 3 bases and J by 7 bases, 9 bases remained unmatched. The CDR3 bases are TGTGCCTGGAGCCGGGACAGGGGAAATTGGAACACCATATATTTT. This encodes CAWSRDRGNWNTIYF. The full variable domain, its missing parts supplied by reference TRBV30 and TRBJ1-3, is SQTIHQWPATLVQPVGSPLSLECTVEGTSNPNLYWYRQAAGRGLQLLFYSVGIGQISSEVPQNLSASRPQDRQFILSSKKLLLSDSGFYLCAWSRDRGNWNTIYFGEGSWLTVV.

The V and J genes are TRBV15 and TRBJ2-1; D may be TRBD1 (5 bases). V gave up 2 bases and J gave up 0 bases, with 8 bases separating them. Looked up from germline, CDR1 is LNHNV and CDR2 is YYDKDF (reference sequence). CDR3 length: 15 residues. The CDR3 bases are TGTGCCACCAGCAGAACAGGTTCCTCCTACAATGAGCAGTTCTTC. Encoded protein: CATSRTGSSYNEQFF.

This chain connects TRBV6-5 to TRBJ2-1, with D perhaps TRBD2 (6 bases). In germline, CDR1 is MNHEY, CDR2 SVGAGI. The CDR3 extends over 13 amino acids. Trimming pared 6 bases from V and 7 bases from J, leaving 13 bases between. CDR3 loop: CASSPTRGNEQFF. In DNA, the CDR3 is TGTGCCAGCAGCCCGACTAGAGGGAATGAGCAGTTCTTC.

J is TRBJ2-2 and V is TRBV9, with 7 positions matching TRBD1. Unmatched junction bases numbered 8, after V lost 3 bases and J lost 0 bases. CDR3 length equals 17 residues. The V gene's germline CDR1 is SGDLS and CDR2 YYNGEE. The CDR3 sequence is CASSGLTGTANTGELFF. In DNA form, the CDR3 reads TGTGCCAGCAGCGGCCTTACCGGGACAGCGAACACCGGGGAGCTGTTTTTT.

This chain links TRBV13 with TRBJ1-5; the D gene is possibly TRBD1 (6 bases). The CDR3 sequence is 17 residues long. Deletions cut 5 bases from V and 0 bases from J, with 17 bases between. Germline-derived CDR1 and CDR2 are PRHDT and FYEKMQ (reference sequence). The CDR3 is CASSLRGGQVSNQPQHF. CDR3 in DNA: TGTGCCAGCAGCCTTAGGGGGGGGCAGGTTAGCAATCAGCCCCAGCATTTT. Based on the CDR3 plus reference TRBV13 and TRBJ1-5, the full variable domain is AAGVIQSPRHLIKEKRETATLKCYPIPRHDTVYWYQQGPGQDPQFLISFYEKMQSDKGSIPDRFSAQQFSDYHSELNMSSLELGDSALYFCASSLRGGQVSNQPQHFGDGTRLSIL.

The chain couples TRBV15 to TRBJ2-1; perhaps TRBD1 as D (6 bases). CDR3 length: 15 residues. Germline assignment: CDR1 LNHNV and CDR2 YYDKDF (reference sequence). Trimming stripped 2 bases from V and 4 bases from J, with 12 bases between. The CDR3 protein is CATSRTITGYNEQFF. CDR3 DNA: TGTGCCACCAGCAGAACCATAACAGGGTACAATGAGCAGTTCTTC.

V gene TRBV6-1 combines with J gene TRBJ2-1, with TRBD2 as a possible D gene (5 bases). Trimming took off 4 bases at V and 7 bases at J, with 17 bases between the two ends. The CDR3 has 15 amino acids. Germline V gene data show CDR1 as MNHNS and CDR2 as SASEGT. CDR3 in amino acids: CASSALNSALNEQFF. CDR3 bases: TGTGCCAGCAGTGCCTTAAATAGCGCCTTAAATGAGCAGTTCTTC.

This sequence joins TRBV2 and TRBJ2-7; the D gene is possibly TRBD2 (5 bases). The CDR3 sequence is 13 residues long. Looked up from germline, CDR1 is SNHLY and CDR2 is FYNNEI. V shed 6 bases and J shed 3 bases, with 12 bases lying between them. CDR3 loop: CASSTGNYYEQYF. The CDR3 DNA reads TGTGCCAGCAGCACCGGGAACTACTACGAGCAGTACTTC.

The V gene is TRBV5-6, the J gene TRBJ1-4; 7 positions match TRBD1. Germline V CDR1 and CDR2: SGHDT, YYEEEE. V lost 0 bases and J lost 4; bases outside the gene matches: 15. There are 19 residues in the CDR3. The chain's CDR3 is CASSLGPWRGREINEKLFF. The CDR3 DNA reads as TGTGCCAGCAGCTTGGGACCTTGGAGGGGGCGTGAAATTAATGAAAAACTGTTTTTT.

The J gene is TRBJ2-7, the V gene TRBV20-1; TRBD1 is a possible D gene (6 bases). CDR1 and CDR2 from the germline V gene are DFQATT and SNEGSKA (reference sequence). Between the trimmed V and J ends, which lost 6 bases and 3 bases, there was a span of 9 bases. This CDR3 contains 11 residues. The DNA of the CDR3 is TGCAGTGCAAGGGACATCTACGAGCAGTACTTC. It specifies CSARDIYEQYF.

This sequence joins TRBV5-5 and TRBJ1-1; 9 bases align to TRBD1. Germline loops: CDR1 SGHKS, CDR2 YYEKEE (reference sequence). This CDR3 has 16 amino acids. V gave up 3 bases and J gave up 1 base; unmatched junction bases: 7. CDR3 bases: TGTGCCAGCAGCTATACTCCGGGACAGGGGAACACTGAAGCTTTCTTT. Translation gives CASSYTPGQGNTEAFF. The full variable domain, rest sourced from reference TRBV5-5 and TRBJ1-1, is DAGVTQSPTHLIKTRGQQVTLRCSPISGHKSVSWYQQVLGQGPQFIFQYYEKEERGRGNFPDRFSARQFPNYSSELNVNALLLGDSALYLCASSYTPGQGNTEAFFGQGTRLTVV.

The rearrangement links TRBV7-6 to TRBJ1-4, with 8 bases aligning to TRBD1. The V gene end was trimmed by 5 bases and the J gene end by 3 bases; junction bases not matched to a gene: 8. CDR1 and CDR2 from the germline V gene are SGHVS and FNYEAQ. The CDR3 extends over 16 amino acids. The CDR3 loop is CASSTPTGEANEKLFF. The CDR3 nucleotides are TGTGCCAGCAGCACGCCGACAGGGGAGGCTAATGAAAAACTGTTTTTT.

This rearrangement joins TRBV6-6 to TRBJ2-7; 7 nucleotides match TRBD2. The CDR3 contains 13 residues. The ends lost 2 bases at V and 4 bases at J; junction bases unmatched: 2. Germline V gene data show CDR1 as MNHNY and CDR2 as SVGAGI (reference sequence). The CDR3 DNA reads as TGTGCCAGCAGTTACATAGCGGGTTACGAGCAGTACTTC. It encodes CASSYIAGYEQYF.

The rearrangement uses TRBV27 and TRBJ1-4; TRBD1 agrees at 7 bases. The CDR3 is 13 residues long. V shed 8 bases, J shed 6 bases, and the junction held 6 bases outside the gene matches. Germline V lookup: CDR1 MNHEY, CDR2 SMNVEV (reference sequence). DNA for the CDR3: TGTGCCAGCCGACAGGGCACGCATGAAAAACTGTTTTTT. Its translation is CASRQGTHEKLFF.

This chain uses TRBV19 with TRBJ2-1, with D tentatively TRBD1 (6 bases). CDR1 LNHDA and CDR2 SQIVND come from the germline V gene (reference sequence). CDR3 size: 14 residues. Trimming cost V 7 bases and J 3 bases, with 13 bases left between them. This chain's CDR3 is CASTYGRGYNEQFF. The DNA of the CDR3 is TGTGCCAGTACGTACGGCAGGGGCTACAATGAGCAGTTCTTC. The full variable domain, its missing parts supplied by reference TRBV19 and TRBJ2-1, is DGGITQSPKYLFRKEGQNVTLSCEQNLNHDAMYWYRQDPGQGLRLIYYSQIVNDFQKGDIAEGYSVSREKKESFPLTVTSAQKNPTAFYLCASTYGRGYNEQFFGPGTRLTVL.

The CDR3 loop reads CASSFAGNTDTQYF. The CDR3, as DNA: TGTGCCAGCAGCTTCGCGGGAAACACAGATACGCAGTATTTT. The chain links TRBV7-9 to TRBJ2-3, with D perhaps TRBD2 (6 bases). CDR3 length: 14 amino acids. The V end was cut by 3 bases, the J end by 2 bases, with 9 bases between. Germline values: CDR1 SEHNR, CDR2 FQNEAQ (reference sequence).

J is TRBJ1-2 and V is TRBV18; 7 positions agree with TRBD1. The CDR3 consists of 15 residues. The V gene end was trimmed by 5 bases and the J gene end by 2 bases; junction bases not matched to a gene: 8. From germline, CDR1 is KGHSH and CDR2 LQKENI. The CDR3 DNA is TGTGCCAGCTCAGGACAGGCAATACCCAACTATGGCTACACCTTC. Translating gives CASSGQAIPNYGYTF.

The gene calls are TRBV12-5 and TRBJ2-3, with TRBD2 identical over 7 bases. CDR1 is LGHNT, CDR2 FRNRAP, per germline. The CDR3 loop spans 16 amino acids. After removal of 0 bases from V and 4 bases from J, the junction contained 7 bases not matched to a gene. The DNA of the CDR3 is TGTGCTAGTGGTTTGGTACTCCACGGACTAGCAGATACGCAGTATTTT. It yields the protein CASGLVLHGLADTQYF.

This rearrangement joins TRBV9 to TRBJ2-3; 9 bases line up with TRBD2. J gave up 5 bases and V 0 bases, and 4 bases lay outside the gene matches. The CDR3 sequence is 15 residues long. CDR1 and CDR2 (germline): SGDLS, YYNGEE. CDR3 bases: TGTGCCAGCAGCGTAGGGGTAGCGGGAGTAGATACGCAGTATTTT. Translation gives CASSVGVAGVDTQYF.